The 10 T cell receptor beta chains listed next were all sequenced from one sample in a study of blood T cell repertoires in COVID-19. Using immunoSEQ multiplex PCR, the repertoire was profiled, and TCRdb retains in-frame clones only, with some absent. The sample contains about 280,000 clones, 85% of which appear only once. The specimen sequenced was peripheral blood. The receptors stem from a man aged 50-59 years with active or convalescent COVID-19.

This chain uses TRBV2 with TRBJ2-1; TRBD2 might be the D (6 bases). The CDR3 is made up of 11 amino acids. Germline-derived CDR1 and CDR2 are SNHLY and FYNNEI. CDR3 sequence (DNA): TGTGCGAGGGAGGACTACAATGAGCAGTTCTTC. Protein product: CAREDYNEQFF.

V is TRBV20-1 and J is TRBJ2-1, with 7 nucleotides matching TRBD2. Germline V lookup: CDR1 DFQATT, CDR2 SNEGSKA (reference sequence). The CDR3 totals 11 residues. V dropped 7 bases and J dropped 3; count of bases not matched to a gene: 0. This chain's CDR3 is CSGTSYNEQFF. CDR3 DNA sequence: TGCAGTGGGACTAGCTACAATGAGCAGTTCTTC.

The rearrangement uses TRBV13 and TRBJ2-7, with 9 nucleotides matching TRBD1. V lost 5 bases and J lost 2; bases outside the gene matches: 7. CDR3 length equals 15 residues. The germline V gene encodes CDR1 PRHDT and CDR2 FYEKMQ (reference sequence). The CDR3 nucleotides read TGTGCCAGCAGCCCCGACAGGGGGATCGCCTACGAGCAGTACTTC. Encoded protein: CASSPDRGIAYEQYF. Based on the CDR3 plus reference TRBV13 and TRBJ2-7, the full variable domain is AAGVIQSPRHLIKEKRETATLKCYPIPRHDTVYWYQQGPGQDPQFLISFYEKMQSDKGSIPDRFSAQQFSDYHSELNMSSLELGDSALYFCASSPDRGIAYEQYFGPGTRLTVT.

This chain uses TRBV16 with TRBJ1-2; D is unclear. CDR3 length: 11 amino acids. Trimming pared 2 bases from V and 6 bases from J, leaving 4 bases between. Per germline, CDR1 KGHSY and CDR2 FQNENV. The CDR3 spells CASSQIDGYTF. CDR3 sequence (DNA): TGTGCCAGCAGCCAAATAGATGGCTACACCTTC.

V gene TRBV5-6 combines with J gene TRBJ2-1, with D perhaps matching TRBD2 (5 bases). This CDR3 spans 15 amino acids. Trimming removed 4 bases at V and 1 base at J, with 12 bases between. Germline V gives CDR1 SGHDT, CDR2 YYEEEE. The CDR3 loop is CASSQGKRSYNEQFF. The CDR3 nucleotides are TGTGCCAGCAGCCAAGGTAAGCGGTCCTACAATGAGCAGTTCTTC. Filled out from reference TRBV5-6 and TRBJ2-1, the complete variable domain reads DAGVTQSPTHLIKTRGQQVTLRCSPKSGHDTVSWYQQALGQGPQFIFQYYEEEERQRGNFPDRFSGHQFPNYSSELNVNALLLGDSALYLCASSQGKRSYNEQFFGPGTRLTVL.

The CDR3 region has the DNA TGCGCCAGCAGCCAACAGGGGGCCGGCGGGGAGCTGTTTTTT. Amino acid sequence: CASSQQGAGGELFF. V and J are TRBV5-1 and TRBJ2-2; 9 positions agree with TRBD1. The CDR3 sequence is 14 residues long. Germline CDR1 SGHRS, CDR2 YFSETQ. The junction had 5 bases not matched to a gene; V was cut back by 4 bases and J by 7 bases.

The V and J genes are TRBV5-1 and TRBJ1-1; tentatively, D is TRBD1 (5 bases). V lost 2 bases and J lost 2, with 7 bases in between. This CDR3 is built from 13 residues. Germline CDR1 reads SGHRS; CDR2 reads YFSETQ. The CDR3 loop is CASSLRGNTEAFF. The CDR3, as DNA: TGCGCCAGCAGCTTAAGGGGTAACACTGAAGCTTTCTTT.

The chain employs TRBV15 and TRBJ1-4; D remains unclear. With 5 bases removed from V and 7 bases from J, the gap between germline ends came to 14 bases. The CDR3 is made up of 14 amino acids. Germline CDR1 is LNHNV and CDR2 is YYDKDF (reference sequence). The CDR3 loop is CATSLRGLAEKLFF. For the CDR3, the DNA is TGTGCCACCAGCCTGCGGGGTCTCGCTGAAAAACTGTTTTTT.

The chain recombines TRBV27 with TRBJ2-3, with 7 nucleotides matching TRBD2. CDR3 length: 16 amino acids. Per germline, CDR1 MNHEY and CDR2 SMNVEV (reference sequence). With V trimmed by 3 bases and J by 0 bases, 6 bases remained unmatched. CDR3 DNA sequence: TGTGCCAGCAGTTTTTGGGCTAGCGGAAGCACAGATACGCAGTATTTT. Protein: CASSFWASGSTDTQYF.

J is TRBJ1-1 and V is TRBV7-9, with D unclear. CDR3 length: 12 residues. The germline V and J ends were trimmed by 5 bases and 3 bases, with 7 bases remaining between them. Per germline, CDR1 SEHNR and CDR2 FQNEAQ (reference sequence). The chain's CDR3 is CASSPGDTEAFF. CDR3 coding DNA: TGTGCCAGCAGCCCCGGGGACACTGAAGCTTTCTTT.